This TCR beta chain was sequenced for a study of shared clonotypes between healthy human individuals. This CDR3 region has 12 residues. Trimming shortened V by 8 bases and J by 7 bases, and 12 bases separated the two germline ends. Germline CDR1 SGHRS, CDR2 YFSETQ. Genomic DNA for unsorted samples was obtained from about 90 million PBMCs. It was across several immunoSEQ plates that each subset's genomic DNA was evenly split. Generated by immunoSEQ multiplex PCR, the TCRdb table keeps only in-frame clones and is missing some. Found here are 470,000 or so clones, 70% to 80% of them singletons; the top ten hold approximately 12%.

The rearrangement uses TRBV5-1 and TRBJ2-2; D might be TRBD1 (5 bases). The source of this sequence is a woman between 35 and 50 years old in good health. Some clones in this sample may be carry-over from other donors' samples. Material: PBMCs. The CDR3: CASGPTGGELFF. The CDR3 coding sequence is TGCGCCAGTGGGCCCACAGGCGGGGAGCTGTTTTTT.